This T cell receptor beta chain came from a study of blood T cell repertoires in COVID-19. Looking at the study overall: Samples taken during acute and convalescent COVID-19 were collected in the United States, Italy and Spain.

The V and J ends lost 2 bases and 1 base, in that order; junction bases with no gene match: 3. The CDR3 loop spans 15 amino acids. Looked up from germline, CDR1 is SGHTS and CDR2 is YDEGEE. Per the authors' pipeline: For nucleated cells, counts were estimated from reference gene primer amplification. Sequenced by immunoSEQ multiplex PCR; TCRdb stores in-frame clones only, minus some. V, J and clone size are taken as reported in that table, and D and trimming were inferred from the DNA itself. The sample yields about 160,000 clones, roughly 91% seen once. This chain links TRBV5-8 with TRBJ1-5, with 7 bases that match TRBD1. Specimen: peripheral blood. The sequence derives from a young man with acute or convalescent COVID-19. CDR3: CASSFGTESNQPQHF. The CDR3 DNA is TGTGCCAGCAGCTTCGGGACAGAAAGCAATCAGCCCCAGCATTTT.